Shown below are 4 T cell receptor beta chains from a single sample sequenced in a study of shared clonotypes between healthy human individuals. Profiled with immunoSEQ multiplex PCR; TCRdb holds only in-frame clones, not every one. Among fewer than 1.4 million clones listed, 78% were seen once. Sequencing was done on a sample of memory CD4+ T cells from PBMCs. Stated subset: CD45RA-negative fraction. The receptor source for this set is a man aged 18 to 29 in good health. Some clones in this sample may be carry-over from other donors' samples.

The sample holds many counts of this clone. V gene TRBV7-2 combines with J gene TRBJ2-1; perhaps D is TRBD1 or TRBD2 (5 bases each). The CDR3 loop spans 14 amino acids. The ends were cut back, 5 bases at V and 12 bases at J, with 20 bases in the middle. The germline V gene encodes CDR1 SGHTA and CDR2 FQGNSA. The CDR3 spells CASSPSGHDGWQFF. CDR3 in DNA: TGTGCCAGCAGCCCTTCGGGGCACGATGGGTGGCAGTTCTTC. Filled out from reference TRBV7-2 and TRBJ2-1, the complete variable domain reads GAGVSQSPSNKVTEKGKDVELRCDPISGHTALYWYRQSLGQGLEFLIYFQGNSAPDKSGLPSDRFSAERTGGSVSTLTIQRTQQEDSAVYLCASSPSGHDGWQFFGPGTRLTVL.

This chain links TRBV5-1 with TRBJ1-5; TRBD1 matches 9 bases. V lost 5 bases to trimming and J lost 8 bases; unmatched junction nucleotides: 8. Per germline, CDR1 SGHRS and CDR2 YFSETQ. CDR3 size: 14 residues. CDR3 DNA: TGCGCCAGCAGTAATGGACAGGGGACTGAGCCCCAGCATTTT. Residues: CASSNGQGTEPQHF. Complete variable domain (other parts from reference TRBV5-1 and TRBJ1-5): KAGVTQTPRYLIKTRGQQVTLSCSPISGHRSVSWYQQTPGQGLQFLFEYFSETQRNKGNFPGRFSGRQFSNSRSEMNVSTLELGDSALYLCASSNGQGTEPQHFGDGTRLSIL.

This clone has just one count. The rearrangement uses TRBV25-1 and TRBJ2-2; TRBD2 matches at 11 bases. The germline V gene has CDR1 MGHDK and CDR2 SYGVNS. The CDR3 runs to 16 residues. V dropped 6 bases and J dropped 0; count of bases not matched to a gene: 3. The CDR3 bases are TGTGCCAGCAGCGATAGCGGGAGGGCGAACACCGGGGAGCTGTTTTTT. This encodes CASSDSGRANTGELFF. The full variable domain, its missing parts supplied by reference TRBV25-1 and TRBJ2-2, is EADIYQTPRYLVIGTGKKITLECSQTMGHDKMYWYQQDPGMELHLIHYSYGVNSTEKGDLSSESTVSRIRTEHFPLTLESARPSHTSQYLCASSDSGRANTGELFFGEGSRLTVL.

The chain employs TRBV7-3 and TRBJ2-1, with 9 nucleotides matching TRBD2. With 0 bases clipped from V and 7 bases from J, the junction kept 7 bases outside the gene matches. Looked up from germline, CDR1 is SGHTA and CDR2 is FQGTGA. CDR3 length: 16 amino acids. CDR3 sequence reads: CASSLTSGSFGNEQFF. Here the CDR3 DNA reads TGTGCCAGCAGCTTAACTAGCGGGAGTTTCGGAAATGAGCAGTTCTTC.